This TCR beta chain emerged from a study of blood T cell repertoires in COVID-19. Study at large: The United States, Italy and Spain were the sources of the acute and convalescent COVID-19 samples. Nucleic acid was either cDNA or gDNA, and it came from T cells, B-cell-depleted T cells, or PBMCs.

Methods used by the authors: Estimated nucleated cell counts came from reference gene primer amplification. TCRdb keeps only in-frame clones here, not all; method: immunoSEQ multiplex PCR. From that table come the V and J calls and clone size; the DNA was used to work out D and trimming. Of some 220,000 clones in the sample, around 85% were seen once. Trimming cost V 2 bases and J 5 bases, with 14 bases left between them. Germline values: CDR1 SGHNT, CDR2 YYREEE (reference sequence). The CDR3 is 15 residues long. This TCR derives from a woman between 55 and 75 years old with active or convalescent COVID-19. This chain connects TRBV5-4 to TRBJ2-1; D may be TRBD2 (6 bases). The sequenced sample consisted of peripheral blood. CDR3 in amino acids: CASSFVGGAHNEQFF. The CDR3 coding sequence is TGTGCCAGCAGCTTCGTCGGGGGTGCACACAATGAGCAGTTCTTC.